Detailed here is one T cell receptor beta chain. The antigen is undetermined. The donors gave bone marrow, and they were healthy. V lost 1 base, J lost 3 bases, and 5 bases stayed unmatched. CDR1 is LNHDA and CDR2 is SQIVND in the germline V gene (reference sequence). This CDR3 is 16 amino acids long. The PCR ran on 60 Vbeta and 13 Jbeta primers. Profiled with immunoSEQ multiplex PCR; TCRdb holds only in-frame clones, not every one. The data hold 150,000 to 200,000 clones, with roughly 84% observed a single time. This sample stems from a study of cytomegalovirus exposure and HLA in healthy donors. Overall study results and limits: Associated with cytomegalovirus, according to the listing, were 164 TCR beta chains.

The sequencing input was PBMCs. The receptor was derived from a boy aged 5-17 years in good health and CMV-seronegative. This chain uses TRBV19 with TRBJ2-3; TRBD1 agrees at 9 bases. The CDR3 region is CASSIGGQGYTDTQYF. The CDR3 bases are TGTGCCAGTAGTATAGGTGGACAGGGGTATACAGATACGCAGTATTTT.